A selection of T cell receptor beta chains follows, all from one sample in a study of post-analysis software for immune sequencing data. TCRdb redid the calling of the PCR reads with MiXCR, one entry per CDR3 protein. The sample lists about 460,000 distinct CDR3 sequences, around 40% occurring once. The sample was blood. The receptors were sampled from a girl aged 5-17 years with multiple sclerosis. Each CDR3 is given with its conserved first and last residue. The D gene is left open where the match is weak. Clone sizes are given selectively: once, few, many, or a class where the clone is expanded.

D gene,J gene,clone size,V gene,CDR3 DNA,CDR3 protein
TRBD1,TRBJ1-6,NA,TRBV11-2,TGTGCCAGCACCGGACAGGGGAATTCACCCCTCCACTTT,CASTGQGNSPLHF
TRBD1,TRBJ2-7,NA,TRBV27,TGTGCCAGCAGGAGACAGGGCCCCTCCTACGAGCAGTACTTC,CASRRQGPSYEQYF
TRBD1,TRBJ1-2,NA,TRBV19,TGTGCCAGTAGAGGGACAGGGCATCACTATGGCTACACCTTC,CASRGTGHHYGYTF
NA,TRBJ1-2,NA,TRBV7-9,TGTGCCAGCAGCTTAGCTGGGGAGTCCTATGGCTACACCTTC,CASSLAGESYGYTF
NA,TRBJ1-5,NA,TRBV7-6,TGTGCCAGCAGCTTAGGGCCACATTTTAGCAATCAGCCCCAGCATTTT,CASSLGPHFSNQPQHF
TRBD2,TRBJ2-7,NA,TRBV7-9,TGTGCCAGCAGCTTTGAAGGTGGGGGAGGGTACGAGCAGTACTTC,CASSFEGGGGYEQYF
NA,TRBJ2-1,NA,TRBV18,TGTGCCAGCTCAGTAACAGGGAGGAATGAGCAGTTCTTC,CASSVTGRNEQFF
NA,TRBJ1-1,NA,TRBV6-5,TGTACCAGCAGATACATGCGGGGTTCTGAAGCTTTCTTT,CTSRYMRGSEAFF
NA,TRBJ2-1,NA,TRBV7-3,TGTGCCAGCAGCTTAGACGGAAGGGGGGTAGCGGGTAATGAGCAGTTCTTC,CASSLDGRGVAGNEQFF
TRBD1,TRBJ2-7,NA,TRBV6-1,TGTGCCAGCAGTGAAACCGGGACAGGGCCCTACGAGCAGTACTTC,CASSETGTGPYEQYF
TRBD1,TRBJ2-1,NA,TRBV7-2,TGTGCCAGCAGCGCGGGACAGGGGGTCTACAATGAGCAGTTCTTC,CASSAGQGVYNEQFF
NA,TRBJ1-5,NA,TRBV12-3/TRBV12-4,TGTGCCAGCAGTTTAAACACCCTCAATCAGCCCCAGCATTTT,CASSLNTLNQPQHF
TRBD2,TRBJ2-1,few,TRBV24-1,TGTGCCACCAGTGATTTAGGCGGGAGAGACTACAATGAGCAGTTCTTC,CATSDLGGRDYNEQFF
NA,TRBJ1-2,few,TRBV25-1,TGTGCCAGCAGTGACGAGTCTAACTATGGCTACACCTTC,CASSDESNYGYTF
NA,TRBJ2-6,NA,TRBV15,TGTGCCACCAGCAGAGATCTCGGAGGGATTGACTCTGGGGCCAACGTCCTGACTTTC,CATSRDLGGIDSGANVLTF
NA,TRBJ2-5,few,TRBV29-1,TGCAGCGGATCTTTAGGCGAGACCCAGTACTTC,CSGSLGETQYF
NA,TRBJ2-1,NA,TRBV20-1,TGCAGTGCCGCGATTGTATACAATGAGCAGTTCTTC,CSAAIVYNEQFF
NA,TRBJ2-3,NA,TRBV20-1,TGCAGTGCTAGAGATCCAGGGCCCACAGATACGCAGTATTTT,CSARDPGPTDTQYF
TRBD1,TRBJ2-6,few,TRBV29-1,TGCAGCGCAACCGGGACAGGGGTTTCTGGGGCCAACGTCCTGACTTTC,CSATGTGVSGANVLTF
NA,TRBJ2-2,NA,TRBV6-4,TGTGCCAAGATACCCACAGTAGGGGGGGTCACCGGGGAGCTGTTTTTT,CAKIPTVGGVTGELFF
NA,TRBJ2-2,NA,TRBV27,TGTGCCAGCAGTTTAATAGCGAACACCGGGGAGCTGTTTTTT,CASSLIANTGELFF
NA,TRBJ1-2,NA,TRBV2,TGTGCCAGCAGTGAGTACGACGGACAGATCTATGGCTACACCTTC,CASSEYDGQIYGYTF
TRBD1,TRBJ2-3,once,TRBV20-1,TGCAGTGCCGCGACAGGGGATGCGGCCGATACGCAGTATTTT,CSAATGDAADTQYF
TRBD2,TRBJ2-3,NA,TRBV12-3/TRBV12-4,TGTGCCTGCAACCCCGGAGCGGGAGAATCAGATACGCAGTATTTT,CACNPGAGESDTQYF
NA,TRBJ1-5,NA,TRBV21-1,TGTGCCAGCTCCCCTGAAACCGGGCTTAGGGAGCCCCGGCATTTT,CASSPETGLREPRHF
NA,TRBJ2-1,NA,TRBV3-1,TGTGCCAGCAGCTCGCGAAACTTTGAGCAGTTCTTC,CASSSRNFEQFF
NA,TRBJ2-1,few,TRBV29-1,TGCAGCGTTGAGGGAGGAACAGTCAATGAGCAGTTCTTC,CSVEGGTVNEQFF
NA,TRBJ2-7,few,TRBV28,TGTGCCAGCATCCAAGGGACAACCGGCTACGAGCAGTACTTC,CASIQGTTGYEQYF
NA,TRBJ2-7,many,TRBV20-1,TGCAGTGCTAGGATCTCAAATTCCTACGAGCAGTACTTC,CSARISNSYEQYF
NA,TRBJ2-7,NA,TRBV7-2,TGTGCCAGCAGCTTAGCCAGGGGGGTTCCCTACAATGAGCAGTACTTC,CASSLARGVPYNEQYF
NA,TRBJ1-2,NA,TRBV7-9,TGTGCCAGCAGCTCGGTAGACAGTGTGAATGGCTACACCTTC,CASSSVDSVNGYTF
NA,TRBJ2-5,few,TRBV27,TGTGCCAGCAGTTTCCGGGACGAAGCTCAAGAGACCCAGTACTTC,CASSFRDEAQETQYF
NA,TRBJ2-7,NA,TRBV6-5,TGTGCCAGCAGCACGACAGACAGCTACGAGCAGTGCTTC,CASSTTDSYEQCF
NA,TRBJ2-6,NA,TRBV6-5,TGTGCCAGCAGTCACGGACAGTCTGGGGCCAACGTCCTGACTTTC,CASSHGQSGANVLTF
NA,TRBJ1-1,NA,TRBV29-1,TGCAGCGTTGAAGGGGACACTGAAGCTTTCTTT,CSVEGDTEAFF
TRBD1,TRBJ2-3,few,TRBV28,TGTGCCAGCAGTCTTGGGGACAGGGAGGGCACAGATACGCAGTATTTT,CASSLGDREGTDTQYF
TRBD2,TRBJ2-2,NA,TRBV28,TGTGCCAGCAGTCTCGGGACTAGCGGGAGAGGGGAGCTGTTTTTT,CASSLGTSGRGELFF
TRBD2,TRBJ2-7,NA,TRBV20-1,TGCAGTGCTAGACCGGCTAGCGGAGTAGCCTACGAGCAGTACTTC,CSARPASGVAYEQYF
NA,TRBJ2-5,many,TRBV5-1,TGTGCCAGCAGCTTAGGCCCGCAAGAGACCCAGTACTTC,CASSLGPQETQYF
TRBD2,TRBJ2-5,once,TRBV5-1,TGCGCCAGCAGCTTTTCGTGGACTAGCGTTGAGCAGTACTTC,CASSFSWTSVEQYF